This T cell receptor beta chain originates from a study of T cell repertoires in cytomegalovirus infection. Germline CDR1 MGHRA, CDR2 YSYEKL. CDR3 length: 15 amino acids. This clonotype showed up just a few times. A read error may produce the germline difference seen at one junction end. In TCRdb, the reads were re-called with MiXCR into one record per CDR3 protein. The table has under 850,000 distinct CDR3 sequences, approximately 40% seen once. The sequenced material came from PBMCs. The rearrangement joins TRBV4-1 to TRBJ2-7, with a tentative D call TRBD2 (5 bases). The sequence was obtained from a human donor in good health (CMV status not recorded). Some clones in this sample may be carry-over from other donors' samples. For the CDR3, the DNA is TGTGCCAGCAGCCCCTTGACTACCCTAGGCGCCGAGCAGTACTTC. Amino acids: CASSPLTTLGAEQYF.